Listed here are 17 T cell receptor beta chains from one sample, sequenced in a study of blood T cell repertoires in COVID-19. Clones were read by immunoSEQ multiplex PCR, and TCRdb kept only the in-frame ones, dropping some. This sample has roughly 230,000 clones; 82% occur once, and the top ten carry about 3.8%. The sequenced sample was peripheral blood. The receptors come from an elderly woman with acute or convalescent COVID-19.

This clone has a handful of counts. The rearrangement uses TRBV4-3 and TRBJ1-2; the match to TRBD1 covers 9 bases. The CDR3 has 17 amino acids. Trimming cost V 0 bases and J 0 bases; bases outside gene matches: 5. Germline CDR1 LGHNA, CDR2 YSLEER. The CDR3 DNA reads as TGCGCCAGCAGCCAAGATTCAGGGACAGGGACTAACTATGGCTACACCTTC. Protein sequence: CASSQDSGTGTNYGYTF.

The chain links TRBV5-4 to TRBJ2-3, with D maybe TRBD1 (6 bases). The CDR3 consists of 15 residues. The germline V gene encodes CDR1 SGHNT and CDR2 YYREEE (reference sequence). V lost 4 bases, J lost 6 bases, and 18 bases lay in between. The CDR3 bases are TGTGCCAGCAGCCTCCCTCTGGGGGCCCGGGATACGCAGTATTTT. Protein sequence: CASSLPLGARDTQYF.

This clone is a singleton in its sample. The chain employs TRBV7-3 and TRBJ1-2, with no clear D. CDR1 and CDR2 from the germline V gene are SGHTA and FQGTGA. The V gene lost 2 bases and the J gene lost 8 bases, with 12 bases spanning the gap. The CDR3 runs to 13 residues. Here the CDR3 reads CASSLDNVRGYTF. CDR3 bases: TGTGCCAGCAGCTTAGACAATGTTAGAGGCTACACCTTC.

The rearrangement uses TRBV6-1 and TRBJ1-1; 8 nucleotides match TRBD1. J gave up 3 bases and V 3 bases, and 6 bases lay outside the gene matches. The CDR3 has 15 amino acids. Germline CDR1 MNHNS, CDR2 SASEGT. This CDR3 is CASSDPRTGYTEAFF. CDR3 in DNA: TGTGCCAGCAGTGACCCTAGGACAGGGTACACTGAAGCTTTCTTT.

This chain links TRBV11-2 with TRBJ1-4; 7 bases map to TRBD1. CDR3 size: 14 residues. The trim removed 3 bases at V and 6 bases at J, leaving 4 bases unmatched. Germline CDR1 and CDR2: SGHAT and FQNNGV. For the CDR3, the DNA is TGTGCCAGCAGCTTCAACAGGGGCGATGAAAAACTGTTTTTT. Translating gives CASSFNRGDEKLFF.

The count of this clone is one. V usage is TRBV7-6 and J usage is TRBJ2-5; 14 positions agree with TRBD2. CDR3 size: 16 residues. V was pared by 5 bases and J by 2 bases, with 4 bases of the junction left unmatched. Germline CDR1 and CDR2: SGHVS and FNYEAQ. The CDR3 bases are TGTGCCAGCAGCCTGGGACTAGCGGGGGTACAAGAGACCCAGTACTTC. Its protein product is CASSLGLAGVQETQYF.

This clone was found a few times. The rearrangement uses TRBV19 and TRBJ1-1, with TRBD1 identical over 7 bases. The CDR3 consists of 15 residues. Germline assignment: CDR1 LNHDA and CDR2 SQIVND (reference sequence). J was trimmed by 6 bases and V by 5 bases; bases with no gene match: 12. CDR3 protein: CASSPPSTGSAEAFF. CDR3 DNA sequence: TGTGCCAGTAGTCCACCGTCGACAGGGTCTGCTGAAGCTTTCTTT.

The CDR3 DNA reads TGTGCCAGCAGTTTTAGCGGAAGCACAGATACGCAGTATTTT. The encoded protein is CASSFSGSTDTQYF. The chain links TRBV28 to TRBJ2-3, with TRBD2 as a possible D gene (6 bases). V dropped 3 bases and J dropped 0 bases, with 7 bases sitting between them. Germline V gene data show CDR1 as MDHEN and CDR2 as SYDVKM. The CDR3 has 14 amino acids.

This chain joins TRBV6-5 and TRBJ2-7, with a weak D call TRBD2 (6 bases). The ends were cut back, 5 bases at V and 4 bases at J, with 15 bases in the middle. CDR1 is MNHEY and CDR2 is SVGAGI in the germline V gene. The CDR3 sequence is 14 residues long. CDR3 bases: TGTGCCAGCAGTCCGGGACTGACTATTTACGAGCAGTACTTC. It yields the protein CASSPGLTIYEQYF.

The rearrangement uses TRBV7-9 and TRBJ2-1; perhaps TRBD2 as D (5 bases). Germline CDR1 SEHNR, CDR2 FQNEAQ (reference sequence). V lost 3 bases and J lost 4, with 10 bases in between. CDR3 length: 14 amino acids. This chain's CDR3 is CASSFGLRYNEQFF. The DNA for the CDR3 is TGTGCCAGCAGCTTCGGACTCCGATACAATGAGCAGTTCTTC.

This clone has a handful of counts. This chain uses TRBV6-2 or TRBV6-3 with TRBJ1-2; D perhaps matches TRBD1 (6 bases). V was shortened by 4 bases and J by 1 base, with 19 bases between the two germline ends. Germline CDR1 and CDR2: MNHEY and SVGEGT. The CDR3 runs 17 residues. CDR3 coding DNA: TGTGCCAGCAGTTCCCTGGACAGCTTCAAGATTAACTATGGCTACACCTTC. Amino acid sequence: CASSSLDSFKINYGYTF.

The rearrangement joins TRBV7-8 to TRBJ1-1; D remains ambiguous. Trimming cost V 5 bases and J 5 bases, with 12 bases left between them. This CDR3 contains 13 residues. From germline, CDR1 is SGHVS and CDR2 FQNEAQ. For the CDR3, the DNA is TGTGCCAGCAGCACAACCGCCGGGACTGAAGCTTTCTTT. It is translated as CASSTTAGTEAFF.

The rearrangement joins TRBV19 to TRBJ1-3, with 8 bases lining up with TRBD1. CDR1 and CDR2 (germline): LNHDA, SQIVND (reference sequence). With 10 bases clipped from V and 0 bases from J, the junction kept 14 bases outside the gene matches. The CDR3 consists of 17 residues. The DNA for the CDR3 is TGTGCCACCAAAGGGACAGGAGAACATTTCTCTGGAAACACCATATATTTT. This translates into CATKGTGEHFSGNTIYF.

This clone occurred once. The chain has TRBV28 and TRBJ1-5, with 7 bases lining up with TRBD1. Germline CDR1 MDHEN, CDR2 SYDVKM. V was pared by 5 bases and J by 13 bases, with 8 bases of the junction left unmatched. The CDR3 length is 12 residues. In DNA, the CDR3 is TGTGCCAGCAGTCCCACCCGGACAGGACAGCATTTT. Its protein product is CASSPTRTGQHF.

Written as DNA, the CDR3 is TGTGCCAGCATCCTCCCGGAGAAGAACACTGAAGCTTTCTTT. Amino acid sequence: CASILPEKNTEAFF. This chain connects TRBV7-3 to TRBJ1-1; D uncertain. V lost 7 bases and J 1 base, leaving 13 bases between the germline ends. The CDR3 spans 14 residues. The V gene's germline CDR1 is SGHTA and CDR2 FQGTGA. The full variable domain, its missing parts supplied by reference TRBV7-3 and TRBJ1-1, is GAGVSQTPSNKVTEKGKYVELRCDPISGHTALYWYRQSLGQGPEFLIYFQGTGAADDSGLPNDRFFAVRPEGSVSTLKIQRTERGDSAVYLCASILPEKNTEAFFGQGTRLTVV.

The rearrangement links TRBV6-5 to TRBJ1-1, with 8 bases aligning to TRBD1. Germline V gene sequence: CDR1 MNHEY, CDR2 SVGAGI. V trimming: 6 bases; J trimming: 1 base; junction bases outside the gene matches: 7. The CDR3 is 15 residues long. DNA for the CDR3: TGTGCCAGCAGATCGACAGGGGCGAAGAACACTGAAGCTTTCTTT. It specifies CASRSTGAKNTEAFF.

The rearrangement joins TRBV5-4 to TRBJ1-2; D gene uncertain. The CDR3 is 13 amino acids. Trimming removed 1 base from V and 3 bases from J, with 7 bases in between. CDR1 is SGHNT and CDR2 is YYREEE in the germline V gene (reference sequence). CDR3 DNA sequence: TGTGCCAGCAGCTTGAGCAACCACTATGGCTACACCTTC. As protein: CASSLSNHYGYTF.